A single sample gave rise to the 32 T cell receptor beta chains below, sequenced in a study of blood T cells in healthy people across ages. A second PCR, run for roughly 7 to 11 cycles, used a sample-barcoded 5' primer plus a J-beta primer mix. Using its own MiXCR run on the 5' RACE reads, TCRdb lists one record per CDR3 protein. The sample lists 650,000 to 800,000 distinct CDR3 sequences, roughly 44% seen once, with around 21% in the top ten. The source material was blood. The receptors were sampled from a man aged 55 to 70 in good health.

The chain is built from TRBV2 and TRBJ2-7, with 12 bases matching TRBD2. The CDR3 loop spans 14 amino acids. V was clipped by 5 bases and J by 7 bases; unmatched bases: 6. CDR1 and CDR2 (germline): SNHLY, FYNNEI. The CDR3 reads CASSLLAGGREQYF. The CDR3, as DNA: TGTGCCAGCAGTCTTCTAGCGGGGGGGCGTGAGCAGTACTTC.

CDR3 amino acids: CASASTEGTEAFF. The CDR3 DNA reads TGTGCCAGCGCCTCTACCGAGGGCACTGAAGCTTTCTTT. The chain has TRBV6-6 and TRBJ1-1; D remains ambiguous. The germline V gene has CDR1 MNHNY and CDR2 SVGAGI (reference sequence). Deletions cut 8 bases from V and 4 bases from J, with 14 bases between. CDR3 length equals 13 residues.

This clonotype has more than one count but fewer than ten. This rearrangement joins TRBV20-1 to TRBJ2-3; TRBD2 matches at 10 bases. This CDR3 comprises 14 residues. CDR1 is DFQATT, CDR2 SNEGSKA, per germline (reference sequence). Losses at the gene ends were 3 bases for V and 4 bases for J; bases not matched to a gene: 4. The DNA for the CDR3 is TGCAGTGCTAGTTCTAGCGGGGGCCCAGATACGCAGTATTTT. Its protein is CSASSSGGPDTQYF.

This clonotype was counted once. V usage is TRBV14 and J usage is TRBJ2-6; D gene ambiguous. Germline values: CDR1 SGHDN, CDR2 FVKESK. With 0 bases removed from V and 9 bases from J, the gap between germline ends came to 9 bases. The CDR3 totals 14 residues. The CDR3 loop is CASSQDTWGNVLTF. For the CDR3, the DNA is TGTGCCAGCAGCCAAGATACTTGGGGCAACGTCCTGACTTTC.

CDR3 sequence (DNA): TGTGCCAGCACCCCTAGCGGGGAAGAGACCCAGTACTTC. This gives the protein CASTPSGEETQYF. The chain recombines TRBV21-1 with TRBJ2-7; the table's D gene call, TRBD2, was not cross checked with the DNA. With the DNA end fitting TRBJ2-5 better, the J assignment may be wrong. TRBV21-1 is recorded as a pseudogene. This CDR3 spans 13 amino acids.

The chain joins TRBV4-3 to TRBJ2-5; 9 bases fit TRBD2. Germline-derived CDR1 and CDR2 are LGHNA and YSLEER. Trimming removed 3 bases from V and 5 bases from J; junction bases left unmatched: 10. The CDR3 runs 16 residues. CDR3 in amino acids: CASSQSRGLAGETQYF. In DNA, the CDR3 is TGCGCCAGCAGCCAGAGCCGGGGGCTAGCGGGGGAGACCCAGTACTTC.

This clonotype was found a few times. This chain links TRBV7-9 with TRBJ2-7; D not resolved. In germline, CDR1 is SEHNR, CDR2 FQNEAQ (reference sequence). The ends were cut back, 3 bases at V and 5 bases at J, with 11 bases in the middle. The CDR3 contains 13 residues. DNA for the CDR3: TGTGCCAGCAGCTTGGGTCAGACCCACGAGCAGTACTTC. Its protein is CASSLGQTHEQYF. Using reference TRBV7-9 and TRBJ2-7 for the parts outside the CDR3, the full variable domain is DTGVSQNPRHKITKRGQNVTFRCDPISEHNRLYWYRQTLGQGPEFLTYFQNEAQLEKSRLLSDRFSAERPKGSFSTLEIQRTEQGDSAMYLCASSLGQTHEQYFGPGTRLTVT.

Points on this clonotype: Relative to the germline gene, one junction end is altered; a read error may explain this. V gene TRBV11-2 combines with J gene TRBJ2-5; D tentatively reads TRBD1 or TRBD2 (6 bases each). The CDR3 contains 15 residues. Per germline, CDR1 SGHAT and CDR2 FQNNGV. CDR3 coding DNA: TGTGCCAGCAGCTTAGGATGGGGGGCTGTCGAGACCCAGTGCTTC. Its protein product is CASSLGWGAVETQCF.

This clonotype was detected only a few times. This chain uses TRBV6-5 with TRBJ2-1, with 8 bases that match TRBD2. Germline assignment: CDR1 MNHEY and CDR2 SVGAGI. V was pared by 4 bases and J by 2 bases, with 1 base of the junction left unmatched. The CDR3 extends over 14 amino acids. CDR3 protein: CASSSTSAYNEQFF. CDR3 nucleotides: TGTGCCAGCAGTTCGACTAGCGCCTACAATGAGCAGTTCTTC.

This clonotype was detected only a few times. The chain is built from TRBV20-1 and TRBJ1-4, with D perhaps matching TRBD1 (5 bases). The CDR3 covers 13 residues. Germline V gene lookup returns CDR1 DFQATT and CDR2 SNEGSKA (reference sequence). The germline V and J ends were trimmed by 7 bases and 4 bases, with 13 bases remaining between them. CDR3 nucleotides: TGCAGTGGTAGGGACTCAAGTAATGAAAAACTGTTTTTT. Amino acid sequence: CSGRDSSNEKLFF.

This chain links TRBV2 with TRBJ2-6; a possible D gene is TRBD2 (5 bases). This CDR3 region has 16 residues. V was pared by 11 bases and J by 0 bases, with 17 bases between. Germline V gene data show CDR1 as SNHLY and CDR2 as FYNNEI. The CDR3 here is CARSTGIFSGANVLTF. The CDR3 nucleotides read TGTGCCCGATCAACCGGGATCTTCTCTGGGGCCAACGTCCTGACTTTC.

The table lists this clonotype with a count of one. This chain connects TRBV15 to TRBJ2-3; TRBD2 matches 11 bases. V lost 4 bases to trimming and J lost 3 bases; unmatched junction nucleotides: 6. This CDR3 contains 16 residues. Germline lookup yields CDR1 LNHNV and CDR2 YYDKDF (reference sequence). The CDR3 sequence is CATSTTSGENTDTQYF. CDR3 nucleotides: TGTGCCACCAGCACGACTAGCGGGGAAAATACAGATACGCAGTATTTT.

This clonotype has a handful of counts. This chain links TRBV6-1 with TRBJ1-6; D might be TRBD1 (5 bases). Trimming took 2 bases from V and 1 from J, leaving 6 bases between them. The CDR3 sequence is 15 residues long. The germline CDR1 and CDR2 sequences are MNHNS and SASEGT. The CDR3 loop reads CASSERGSYNSPLHF. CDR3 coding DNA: TGTGCCAGCAGTGAACGGGGGTCCTATAATTCACCCCTCCACTTT.

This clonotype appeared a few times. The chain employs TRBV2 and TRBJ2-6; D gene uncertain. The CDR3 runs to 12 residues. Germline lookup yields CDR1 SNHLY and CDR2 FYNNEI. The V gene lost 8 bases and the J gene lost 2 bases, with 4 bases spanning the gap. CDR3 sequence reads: CASGTGANVLTF. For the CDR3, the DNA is TGTGCCAGCGGGACTGGGGCCAACGTCCTGACTTTC. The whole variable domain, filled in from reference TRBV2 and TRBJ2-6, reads EPEVTQTPSHQVTQMGQEVILRCVPISNHLYFYWYRQILGQKVEFLVSFYNNEISEKSEIFDDQFSVERPDGSNFTLKIRSTKLEDSAMYFCASGTGANVLTFGAGSRLTVL.

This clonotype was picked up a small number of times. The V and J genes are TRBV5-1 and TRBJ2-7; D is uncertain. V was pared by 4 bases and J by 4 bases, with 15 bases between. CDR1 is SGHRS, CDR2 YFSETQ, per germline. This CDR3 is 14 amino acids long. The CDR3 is CASSPSASPYEQYF. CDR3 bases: TGCGCCAGCAGCCCCAGCGCTTCCCCGTACGAGCAGTACTTC. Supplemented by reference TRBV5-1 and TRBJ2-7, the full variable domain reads KAGVTQTPRYLIKTRGQQVTLSCSPISGHRSVSWYQQTPGQGLQFLFEYFSETQRNKGNFPGRFSGRQFSNSRSEMNVSTLELGDSALYLCASSPSASPYEQYFGPGTRLTVT.

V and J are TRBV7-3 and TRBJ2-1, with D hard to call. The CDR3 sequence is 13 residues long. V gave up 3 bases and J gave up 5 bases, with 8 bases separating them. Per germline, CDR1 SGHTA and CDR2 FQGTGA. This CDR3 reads CASSLGIHNEQFF. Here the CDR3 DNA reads TGTGCCAGCAGCTTGGGGATACACAATGAGCAGTTCTTC.

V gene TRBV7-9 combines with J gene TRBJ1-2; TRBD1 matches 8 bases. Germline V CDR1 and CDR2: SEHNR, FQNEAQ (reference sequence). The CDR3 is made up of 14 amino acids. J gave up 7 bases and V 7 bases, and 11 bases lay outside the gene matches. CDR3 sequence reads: CASISGQGISGYTF. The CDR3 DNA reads TGTGCCAGCATCAGCGGACAGGGAATTAGTGGCTACACCTTC.

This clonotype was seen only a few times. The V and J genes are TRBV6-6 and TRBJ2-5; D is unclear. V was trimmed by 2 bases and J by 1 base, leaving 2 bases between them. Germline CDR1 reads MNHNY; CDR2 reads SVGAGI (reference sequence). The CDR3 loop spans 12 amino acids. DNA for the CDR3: TGTGCCAGCAGTTACCGCCAAGAGACCCAGTACTTC. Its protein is CASSYRQETQYF.

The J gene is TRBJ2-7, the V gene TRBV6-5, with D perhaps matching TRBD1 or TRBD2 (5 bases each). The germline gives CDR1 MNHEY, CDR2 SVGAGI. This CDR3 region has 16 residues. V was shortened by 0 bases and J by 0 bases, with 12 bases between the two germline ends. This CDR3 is CASSYSVIGTSYEQYF. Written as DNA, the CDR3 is TGTGCCAGCAGTTACTCGGTCATTGGGACCTCCTACGAGCAGTACTTC.

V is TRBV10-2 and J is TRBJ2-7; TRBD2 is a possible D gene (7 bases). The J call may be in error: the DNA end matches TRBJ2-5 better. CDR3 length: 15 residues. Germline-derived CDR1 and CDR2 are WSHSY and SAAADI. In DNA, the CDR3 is TGCGCCAGCAGTGAGGCGTGGGGGGGCATTGAGACCCAGTACTTC. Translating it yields CASSEAWGGIETQYF.

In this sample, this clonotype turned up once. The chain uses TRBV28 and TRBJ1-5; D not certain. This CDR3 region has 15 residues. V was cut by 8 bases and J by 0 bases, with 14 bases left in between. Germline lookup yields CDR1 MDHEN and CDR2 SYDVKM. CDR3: CASGNPEYSNQPQHF. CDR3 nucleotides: TGTGCCAGCGGCAATCCAGAATATAGCAATCAGCCCCAGCATTTT.

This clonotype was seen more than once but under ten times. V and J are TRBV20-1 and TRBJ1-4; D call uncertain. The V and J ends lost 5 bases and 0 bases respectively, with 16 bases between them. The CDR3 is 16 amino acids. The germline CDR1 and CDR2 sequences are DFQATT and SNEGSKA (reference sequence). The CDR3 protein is CSAYSPLTTTNEKLFF. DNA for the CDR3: TGCAGTGCTTATTCCCCCCTCACGACAACTAATGAAAAACTGTTTTTT.

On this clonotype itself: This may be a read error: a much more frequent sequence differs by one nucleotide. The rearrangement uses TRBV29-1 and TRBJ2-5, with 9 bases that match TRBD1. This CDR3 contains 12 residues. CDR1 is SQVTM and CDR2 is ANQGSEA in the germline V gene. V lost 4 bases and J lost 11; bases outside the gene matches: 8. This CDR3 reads CSVVWDRAEQYF. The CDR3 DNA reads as TGCAGCGTTGTTTGGGACAGGGCTGAGCAGTACTTC.

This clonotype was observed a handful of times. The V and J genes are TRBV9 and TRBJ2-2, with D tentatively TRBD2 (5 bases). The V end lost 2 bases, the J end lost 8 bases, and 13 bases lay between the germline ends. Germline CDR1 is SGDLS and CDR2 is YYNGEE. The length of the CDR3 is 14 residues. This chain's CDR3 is CASSVVGGSGELFF. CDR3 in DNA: TGTGCCAGCAGCGTTGTGGGCGGGTCTGGGGAGCTGTTTTTT.

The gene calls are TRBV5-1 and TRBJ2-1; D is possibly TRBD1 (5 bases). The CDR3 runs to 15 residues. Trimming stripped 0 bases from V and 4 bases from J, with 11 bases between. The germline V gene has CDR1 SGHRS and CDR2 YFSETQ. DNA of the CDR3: TGCGCCAGCAGCTTGGTAGGGGAAGAATACAATGAGCAGTTCTTC. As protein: CASSLVGEEYNEQFF.

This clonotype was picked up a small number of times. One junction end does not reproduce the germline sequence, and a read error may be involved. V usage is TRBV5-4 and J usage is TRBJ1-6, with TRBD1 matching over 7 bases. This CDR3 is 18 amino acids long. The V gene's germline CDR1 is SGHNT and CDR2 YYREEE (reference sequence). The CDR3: CASSQTQGGHFYNSPLHF. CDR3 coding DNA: TGTGCTAGCAGCCAGACGCAGGGGGGCCACTTCTATAATTCACCCCTCCACTTT. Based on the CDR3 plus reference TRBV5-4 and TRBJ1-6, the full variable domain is ETGVTQSPTHLIKTRGQQVTLRCSSQSGHNTVSWYQQALGQGPQFIFQYYREEENGRGNFPPRFSGLQFPNYSSELNVNALELDDSALYLCASSQTQGGHFYNSPLHFGNGTRLTVT.

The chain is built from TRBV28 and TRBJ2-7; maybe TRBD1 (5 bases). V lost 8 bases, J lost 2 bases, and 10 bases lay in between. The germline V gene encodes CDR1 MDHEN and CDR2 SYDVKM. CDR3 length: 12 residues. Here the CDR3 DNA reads TGTGCCAGCGGAACAGGAACCTACGAGCAGTACTTC. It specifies CASGTGTYEQYF.

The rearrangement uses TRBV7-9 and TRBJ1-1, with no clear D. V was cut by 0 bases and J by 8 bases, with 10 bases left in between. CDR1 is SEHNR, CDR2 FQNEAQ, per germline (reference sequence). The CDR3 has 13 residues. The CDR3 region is CASSLAPQAEAFF. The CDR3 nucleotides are TGTGCCAGCAGCTTAGCCCCACAAGCCGAAGCTTTCTTT.

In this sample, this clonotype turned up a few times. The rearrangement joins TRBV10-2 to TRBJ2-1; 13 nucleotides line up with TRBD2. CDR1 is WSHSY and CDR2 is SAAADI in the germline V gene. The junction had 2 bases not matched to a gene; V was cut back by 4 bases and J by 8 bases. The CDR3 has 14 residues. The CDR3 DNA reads TGCGCCAGCAGTGGACTAGCGGGGGGCCATGAGCAGTTCTTC. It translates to CASSGLAGGHEQFF.

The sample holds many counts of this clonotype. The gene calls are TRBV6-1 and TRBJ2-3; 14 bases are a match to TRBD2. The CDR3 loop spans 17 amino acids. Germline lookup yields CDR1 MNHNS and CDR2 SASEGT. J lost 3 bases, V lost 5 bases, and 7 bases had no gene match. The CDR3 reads CASSIGLAGGPTDTQYF. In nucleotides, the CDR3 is TGTGCCAGCAGTATTGGACTAGCGGGGGGTCCTACAGATACGCAGTATTTT.

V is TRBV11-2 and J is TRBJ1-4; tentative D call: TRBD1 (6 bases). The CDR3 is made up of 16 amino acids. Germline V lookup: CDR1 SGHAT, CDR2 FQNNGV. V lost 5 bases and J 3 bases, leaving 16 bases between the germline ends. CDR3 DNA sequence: TGTGCCAGCAGCACAGGGAGGGGGATGGCTAATGAAAAACTGTTTTTT. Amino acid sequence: CASSTGRGMANEKLFF.

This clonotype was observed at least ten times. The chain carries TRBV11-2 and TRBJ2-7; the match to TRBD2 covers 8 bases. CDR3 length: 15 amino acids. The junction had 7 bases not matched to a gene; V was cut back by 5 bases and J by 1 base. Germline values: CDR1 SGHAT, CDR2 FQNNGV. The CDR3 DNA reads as TGTGCCAGCAGCCCGGCCAGCGGGGGATCCTACGAGCAGTACTTC. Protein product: CASSPASGGSYEQYF.